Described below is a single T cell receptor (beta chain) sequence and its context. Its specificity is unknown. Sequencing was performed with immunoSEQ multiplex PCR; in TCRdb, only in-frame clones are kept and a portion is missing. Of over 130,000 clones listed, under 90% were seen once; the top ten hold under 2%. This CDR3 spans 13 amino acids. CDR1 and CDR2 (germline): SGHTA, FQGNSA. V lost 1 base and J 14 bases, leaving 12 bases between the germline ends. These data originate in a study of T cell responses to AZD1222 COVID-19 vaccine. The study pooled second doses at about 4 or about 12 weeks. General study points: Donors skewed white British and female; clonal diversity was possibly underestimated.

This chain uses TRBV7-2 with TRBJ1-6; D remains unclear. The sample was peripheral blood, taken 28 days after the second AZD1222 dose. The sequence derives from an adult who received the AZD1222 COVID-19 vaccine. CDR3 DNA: TGTGCCAGCAGCTTAGATTCCCGCGGGGCCCTCCACTTT. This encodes CASSLDSRGALHF.